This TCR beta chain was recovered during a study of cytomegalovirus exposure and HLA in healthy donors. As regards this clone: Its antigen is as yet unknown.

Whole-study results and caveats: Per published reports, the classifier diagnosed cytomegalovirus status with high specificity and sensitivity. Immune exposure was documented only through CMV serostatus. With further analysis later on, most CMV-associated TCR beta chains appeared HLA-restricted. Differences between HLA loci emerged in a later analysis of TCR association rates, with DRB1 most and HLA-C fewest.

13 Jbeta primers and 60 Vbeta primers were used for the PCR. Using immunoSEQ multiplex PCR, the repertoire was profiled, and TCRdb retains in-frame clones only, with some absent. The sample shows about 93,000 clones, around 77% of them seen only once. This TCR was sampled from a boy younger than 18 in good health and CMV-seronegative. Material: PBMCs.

The CDR3 coding sequence is TGTGCCAGCAGCTTAGACTGGGGGGGTGAAGCTTTCTTT. Protein product: CASSLDWGGEAFF. This chain links TRBV7-9 with TRBJ1-1; tentatively, D is TRBD1 (5 bases). V was clipped by 1 base and J by 7 bases, with 10 bases between them. This CDR3 has 13 amino acids. Germline V gives CDR1 SEHNR, CDR2 FQNEAQ (reference sequence).